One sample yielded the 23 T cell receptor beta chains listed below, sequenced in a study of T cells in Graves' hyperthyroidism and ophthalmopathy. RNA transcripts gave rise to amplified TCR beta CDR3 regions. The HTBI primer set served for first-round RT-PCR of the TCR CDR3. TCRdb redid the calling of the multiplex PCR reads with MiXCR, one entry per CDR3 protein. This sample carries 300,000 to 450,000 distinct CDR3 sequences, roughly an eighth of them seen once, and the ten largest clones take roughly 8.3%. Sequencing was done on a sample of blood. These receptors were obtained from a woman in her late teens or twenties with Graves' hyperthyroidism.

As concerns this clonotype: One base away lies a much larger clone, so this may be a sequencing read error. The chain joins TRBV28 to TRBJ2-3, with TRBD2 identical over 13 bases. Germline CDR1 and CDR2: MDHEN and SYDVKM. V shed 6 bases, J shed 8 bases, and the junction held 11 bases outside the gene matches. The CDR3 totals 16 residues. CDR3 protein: CASSRGLAGVTGTQYF. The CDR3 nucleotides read TGTGCCAGCAGCCGCGGACTAGCGGGAGTGACGGGTACGCAGTATTTT.

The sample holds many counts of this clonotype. As DNA, the CDR3 is TGTGCCAGCGGGGGGGGGCTTTATGGCTACACCTTC. The encoded protein is CASGGGLYGYTF. The rearrangement joins TRBV9 to TRBJ1-2; D might be TRBD1 (6 bases). In germline, CDR1 is SGDLS, CDR2 YYNGEE. Trimming cost V 7 bases and J 5 bases, with 12 bases left between them. The length of the CDR3 is 12 residues.

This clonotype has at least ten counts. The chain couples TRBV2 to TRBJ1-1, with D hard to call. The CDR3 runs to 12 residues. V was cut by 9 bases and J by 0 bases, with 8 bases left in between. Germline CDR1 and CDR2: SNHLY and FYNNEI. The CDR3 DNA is TGTGCCAGTCGAGGGATGAACACTGAAGCTTTCTTT. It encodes CASRGMNTEAFF.

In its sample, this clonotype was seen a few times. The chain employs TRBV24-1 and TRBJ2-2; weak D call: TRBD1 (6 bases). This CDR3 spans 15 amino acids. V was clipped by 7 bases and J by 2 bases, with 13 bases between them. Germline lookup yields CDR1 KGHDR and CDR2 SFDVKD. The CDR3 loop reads CATSPGVYNTGELFF. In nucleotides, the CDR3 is TGTGCCACCAGCCCAGGGGTATACAACACCGGGGAGCTGTTTTTT.

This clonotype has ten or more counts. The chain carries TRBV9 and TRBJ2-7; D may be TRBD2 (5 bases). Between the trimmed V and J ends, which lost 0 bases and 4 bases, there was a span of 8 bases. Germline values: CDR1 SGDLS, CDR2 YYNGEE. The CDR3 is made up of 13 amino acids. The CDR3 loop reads CASSVVPGYEQYF. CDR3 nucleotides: TGTGCCAGCAGCGTAGTCCCGGGATACGAGCAGTACTTC.

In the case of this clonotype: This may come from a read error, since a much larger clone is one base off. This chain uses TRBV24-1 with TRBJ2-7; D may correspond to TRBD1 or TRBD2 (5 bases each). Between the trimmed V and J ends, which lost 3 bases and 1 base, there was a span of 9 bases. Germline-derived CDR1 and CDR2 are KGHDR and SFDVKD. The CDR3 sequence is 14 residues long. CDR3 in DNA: TGTGCCACCAGTGATAAGGGACGGTCCTACGAGCAGTACTTC. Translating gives CATSDKGRSYEQYF.

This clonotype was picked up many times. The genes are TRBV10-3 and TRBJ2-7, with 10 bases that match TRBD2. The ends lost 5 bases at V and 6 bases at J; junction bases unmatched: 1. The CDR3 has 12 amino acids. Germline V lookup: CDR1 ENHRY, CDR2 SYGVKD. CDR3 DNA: TGTGCCATCAGTCCTAGCGGGAGCGAGCAGTACTTC. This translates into CAISPSGSEQYF.

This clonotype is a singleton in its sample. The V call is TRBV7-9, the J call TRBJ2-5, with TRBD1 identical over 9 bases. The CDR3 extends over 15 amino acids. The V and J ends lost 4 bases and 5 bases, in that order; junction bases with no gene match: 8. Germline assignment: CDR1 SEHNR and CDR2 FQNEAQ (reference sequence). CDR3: CASSSLRDRVETQYF. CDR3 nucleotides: TGTGCCAGCAGCTCACTCCGGGACAGGGTGGAGACCCAGTACTTC.

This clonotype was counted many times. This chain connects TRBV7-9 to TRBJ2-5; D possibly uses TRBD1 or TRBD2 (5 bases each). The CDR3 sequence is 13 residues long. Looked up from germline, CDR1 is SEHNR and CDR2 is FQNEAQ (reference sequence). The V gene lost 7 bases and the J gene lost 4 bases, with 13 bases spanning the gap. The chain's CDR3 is CASTGWGRETQYF. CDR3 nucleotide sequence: TGTGCCAGCACCGGTTGGGGACGAGAGACCCAGTACTTC.

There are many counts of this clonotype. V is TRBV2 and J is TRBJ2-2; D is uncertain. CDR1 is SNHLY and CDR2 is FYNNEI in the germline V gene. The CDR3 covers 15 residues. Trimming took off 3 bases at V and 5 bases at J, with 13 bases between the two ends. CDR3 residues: CASSEKGFSTGELFF. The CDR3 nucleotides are TGTGCCAGCAGTGAGAAGGGCTTTTCGACCGGGGAGCTGTTTTTT.

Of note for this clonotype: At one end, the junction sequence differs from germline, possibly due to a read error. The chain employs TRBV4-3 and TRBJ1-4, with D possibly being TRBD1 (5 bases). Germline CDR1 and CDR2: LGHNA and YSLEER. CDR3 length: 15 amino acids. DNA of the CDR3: TGCGCCAGCAGCCAAGATCCGGGGACTAATGAAGAACTGTTTTTT. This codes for CASSQDPGTNEELFF.

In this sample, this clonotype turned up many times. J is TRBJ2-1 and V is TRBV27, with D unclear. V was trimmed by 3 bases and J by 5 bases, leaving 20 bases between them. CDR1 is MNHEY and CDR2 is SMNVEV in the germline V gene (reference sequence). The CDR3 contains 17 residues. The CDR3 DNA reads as TGTGCCAGCAGTTTTGAAGGATCCTGGAAAAATAACAATGAGCAGTTCTTC. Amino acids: CASSFEGSWKNNNEQFF.

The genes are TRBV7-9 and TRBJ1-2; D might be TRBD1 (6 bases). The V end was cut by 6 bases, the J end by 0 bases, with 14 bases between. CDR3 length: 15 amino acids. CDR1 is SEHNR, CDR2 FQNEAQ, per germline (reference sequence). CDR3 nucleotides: TGTGCCAGCAGGGAGGGGGGTTCGGCTAACTATGGCTACACCTTC. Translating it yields CASREGGSANYGYTF. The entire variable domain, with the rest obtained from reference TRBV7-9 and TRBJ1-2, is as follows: DTGVSQNPRHKITKRGQNVTFRCDPISEHNRLYWYRQTLGQGPEFLTYFQNEAQLEKSRLLSDRFSAERPKGSFSTLEIQRTEQGDSAMYLCASREGGSANYGYTFGSGTRLTVV.

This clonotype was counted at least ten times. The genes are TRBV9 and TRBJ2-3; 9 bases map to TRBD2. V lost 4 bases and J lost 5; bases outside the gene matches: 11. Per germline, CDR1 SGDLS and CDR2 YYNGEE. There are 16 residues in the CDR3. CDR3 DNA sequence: TGTGCCAGCAGCCCGGGACGGACTAGCGCTGGAGATACGCAGTATTTT. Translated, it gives CASSPGRTSAGDTQYF.

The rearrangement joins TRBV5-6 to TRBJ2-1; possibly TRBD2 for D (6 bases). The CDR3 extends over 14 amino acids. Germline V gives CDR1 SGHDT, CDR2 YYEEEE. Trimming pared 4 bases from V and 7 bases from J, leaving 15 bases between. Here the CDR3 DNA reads TGTGCCAGCAGCCCATGGTACGGGAGAAATGAGCAGTTCTTC. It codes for CASSPWYGRNEQFF. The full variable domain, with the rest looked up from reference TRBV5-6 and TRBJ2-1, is DAGVTQSPTHLIKTRGQQVTLRCSPKSGHDTVSWYQQALGQGPQFIFQYYEEEERQRGNFPDRFSGHQFPNYSSELNVNALLLGDSALYLCASSPWYGRNEQFFGPGTRLTVL.

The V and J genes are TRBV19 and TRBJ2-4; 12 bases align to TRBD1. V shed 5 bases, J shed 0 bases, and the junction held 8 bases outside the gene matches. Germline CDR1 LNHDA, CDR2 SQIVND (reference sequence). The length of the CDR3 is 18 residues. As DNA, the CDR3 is TGTGCCAGTAGTTTGCCCGGGACAGGGGGCATAGCCAAAAACATTCAGTACTTC. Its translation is CASSLPGTGGIAKNIQYF.

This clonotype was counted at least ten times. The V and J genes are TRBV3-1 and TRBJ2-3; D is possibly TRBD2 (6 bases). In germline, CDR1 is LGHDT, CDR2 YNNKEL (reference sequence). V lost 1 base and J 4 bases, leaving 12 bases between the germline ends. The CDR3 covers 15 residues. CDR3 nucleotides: TGTGCCAGCAGCCAAGTTATTCTAGCGTCAGATACGCAGTATTTT. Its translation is CASSQVILASDTQYF.

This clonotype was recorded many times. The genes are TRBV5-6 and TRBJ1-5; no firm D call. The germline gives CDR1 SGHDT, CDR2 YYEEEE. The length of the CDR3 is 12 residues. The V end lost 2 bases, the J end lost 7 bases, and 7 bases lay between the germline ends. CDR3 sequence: CASSLVGQPQHF. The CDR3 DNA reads TGTGCCAGCAGCTTAGTGGGCCAGCCCCAGCATTTT.

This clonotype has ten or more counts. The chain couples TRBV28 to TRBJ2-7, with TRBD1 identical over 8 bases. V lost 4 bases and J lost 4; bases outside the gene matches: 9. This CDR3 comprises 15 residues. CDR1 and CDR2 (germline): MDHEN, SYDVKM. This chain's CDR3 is CASSYTPDRVYEQYF. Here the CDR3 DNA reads TGTGCCAGCAGTTATACTCCGGACAGGGTTTACGAGCAGTACTTC.

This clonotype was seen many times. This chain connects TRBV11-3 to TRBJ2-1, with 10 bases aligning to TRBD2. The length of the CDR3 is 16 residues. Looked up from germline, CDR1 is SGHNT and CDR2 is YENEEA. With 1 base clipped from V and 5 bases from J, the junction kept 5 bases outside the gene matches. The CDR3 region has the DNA TGTGCCAGCAGCTTAGGGGGTAGCGGGGGGAACAATGAGCAGTTCTTC. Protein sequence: CASSLGGSGGNNEQFF.

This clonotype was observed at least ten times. CDR3 residues: CASKGDSYNSPLHF. Here the CDR3 DNA reads TGTGCCAGCAAAGGGGACTCCTATAATTCACCCCTCCACTTT. The chain recombines TRBV2 with TRBJ1-6, with D maybe TRBD1 (5 bases). The V gene's germline CDR1 is SNHLY and CDR2 FYNNEI. The V end was cut by 7 bases, the J end by 0 bases, with 7 bases between. The CDR3 sequence is 14 residues long.

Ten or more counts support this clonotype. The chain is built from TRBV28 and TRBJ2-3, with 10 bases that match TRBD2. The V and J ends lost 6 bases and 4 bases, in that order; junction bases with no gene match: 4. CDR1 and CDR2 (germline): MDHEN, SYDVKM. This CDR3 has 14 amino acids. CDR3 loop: CASRLAGAADTQYF. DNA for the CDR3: TGTGCCAGCAGGCTAGCGGGAGCGGCAGATACGCAGTATTTT.

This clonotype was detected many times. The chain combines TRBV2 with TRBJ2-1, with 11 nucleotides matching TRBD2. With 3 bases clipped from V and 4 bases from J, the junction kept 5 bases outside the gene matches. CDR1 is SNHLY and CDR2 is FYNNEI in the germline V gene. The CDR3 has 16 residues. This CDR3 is CASSEVSGGGYNEQFF. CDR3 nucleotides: TGTGCCAGCAGTGAGGTTAGCGGGGGGGGTTACAATGAGCAGTTCTTC. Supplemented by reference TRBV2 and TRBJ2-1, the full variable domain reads EPEVTQTPSHQVTQMGQEVILRCVPISNHLYFYWYRQILGQKVEFLVSFYNNEISEKSEIFDDQFSVERPDGSNFTLKIRSTKLEDSAMYFCASSEVSGGGYNEQFFGPGTRLTVL.